One T cell receptor (beta chain) is described in this entry. Many counts were recorded for this clonotype. Its antigen has not been determined. No base-level quality is on record; no much larger clone is a single base apart. The data belong to a study of T cell repertoires in cytomegalovirus infection (dated by TCRdb to about 2019). Some background on the complete study: Donor HLA type was relevant to the analysis, as public TCR beta signatures indicated carriage of CMV infection together with the matching HLA type. Study-level results and caveats: In both this cohort and an independent cohort of 352 donors, the cumulative frequency of public TCR beta family members distinguished carriers of CMV infection plus the relevant HLA type. In the ex vivo response, HLA-C-restricted CMV-specific TCR beta clonotypes were dominant, and in two of eight donors the single most frequent clonotype came from this HLA-C-restricted group.

The run used an Illumina HiSeq 1500. The public sequencing data were trimmed at Q25 with fastp and processed into clonotypes with MiXCR by TCRdb, which kept only in-frame beta chains. CDR3 protein duplicates are merged, each entry listing the most common genes and DNA. This sample is represented by 200,000 to 300,000 distinct CDR3 sequences; roughly an eighth of them were singletons. The top ten hold around 8.1% of the sample. V and J lose 3 bases and 4 bases, and a span of 11 bases separates them. CDR1 is given as SGHNT and CDR2 as YYREEE, both from the germline V gene (reference sequence). The CDR3, from cysteine to phenylalanine, totals 14 residues. The retained sequence is limited to the CDR3, 42 bases, with the frame set at the first base.

The source is a human donor in good health (CMV status not recorded). Some clones in this sample may be carry-over from other donors' samples. Here the chain combines TRBV5-4 and TRBJ2-1, with no D gene named confidently. Sample: PBMCs. The CDR3 reads CASSSRDDYNEQFF. At the DNA level, the sequence is TGTGCCAGCAGCTCCCGCGACGATTACAATGAGCAGTTCTTC.